Listed here is a single TCR beta chain. What it recognizes is unknown. PCR employed 60 Vbeta and 13 Jbeta primers. Repertoires were generated with immunoSEQ multiplex PCR, while TCRdb's copy carries only in-frame clones and drops some. The sample has roughly 140,000 clones, 76% seen once. This entry is derived from a study of cytomegalovirus exposure and HLA in healthy donors. CDR3 size: 17 residues. Trimming took 3 bases from V and 2 from J, leaving 19 bases between them. Per germline, CDR1 KGHSH and CDR2 LQKENI. Whole-study findings and limits: The later analysis indicated that the majority of CMV-associated TCR beta chains appeared HLA-restricted. An analysis done earlier found most TCR beta V segments productive about 87% or about 30% of the time. A later analysis by the authors found several of the most significant clusters apparently linked to common viral pathogens. In a later analysis, at a false discovery rate of 0.05, over 15,000 TCR beta sequences were associated with HLA alleles.

The chain uses TRBV18 and TRBJ1-1; D is perhaps TRBD1 (6 bases). This receptor was taken from a woman aged 40 to 49 in good health and CMV-seronegative. Sequencing was performed on PBMCs. The CDR3 nucleotides are TGTGCCAGCTCACCCCAAGAAAGTAGACAGGCAAACACTGAAGCTTTCTTT. Translation: CASSPQESRQANTEAFF.